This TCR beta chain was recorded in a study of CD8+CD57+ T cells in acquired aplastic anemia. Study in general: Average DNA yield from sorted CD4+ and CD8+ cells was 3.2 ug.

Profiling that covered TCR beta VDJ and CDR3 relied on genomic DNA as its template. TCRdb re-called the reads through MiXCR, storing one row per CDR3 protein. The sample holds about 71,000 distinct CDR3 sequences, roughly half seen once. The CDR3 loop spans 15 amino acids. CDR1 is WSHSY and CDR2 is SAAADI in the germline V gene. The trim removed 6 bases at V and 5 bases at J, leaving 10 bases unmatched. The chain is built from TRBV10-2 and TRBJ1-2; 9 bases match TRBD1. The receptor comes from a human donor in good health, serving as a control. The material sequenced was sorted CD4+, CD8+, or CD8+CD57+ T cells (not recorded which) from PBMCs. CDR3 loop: CASRNTGQGWYGYTF. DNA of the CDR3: TGCGCCAGCAGGAATACTGGACAGGGGTGGTATGGCTACACCTTC.